This T cell receptor (beta chain) was obtained from a study of tumor-infiltrating lymphocytes in localized non-small cell lung cancer. As for the study in general: Resected tumor was paired with non-adjacent uninvolved lung from the same patient.

Study conclusions and caveats: TCRbeta sequencing showed higher T cell infiltration in tumors than uninvolved lung. Different pieces of the same tissue were used for each assay. IM1 and IM2 tumors showed no difference in T-cell fraction.

Notes on this clone: As yet, its antigen is unknown.

Clones were sequenced by immunoSEQ multiplex PCR, and TCRdb holds only the in-frame ones, with some missing. The sample includes fewer than 15,000 clones, 70% to 75% of them seen just once. This clonotype was obtained from a human donor with non-small cell lung cancer. The sequencing input was uninvolved lung tissue not adjacent to the tumor.

The CDR3 DNA sequence: TGTGCCAGCAGCGTAGGAGCGGGAGACTCTTTCTCCTACGAGCAGTACTTC. This codes for CASSVGAGDSFSYEQYF. The V call is TRBV9, the J call TRBJ2-7, with 8 bases identical to TRBD2. The CDR3 length is 17 residues. V lost 0 bases to trimming and J lost 0 bases; unmatched junction nucleotides: 8. Germline CDR1 reads SGDLS; CDR2 reads YYNGEE.